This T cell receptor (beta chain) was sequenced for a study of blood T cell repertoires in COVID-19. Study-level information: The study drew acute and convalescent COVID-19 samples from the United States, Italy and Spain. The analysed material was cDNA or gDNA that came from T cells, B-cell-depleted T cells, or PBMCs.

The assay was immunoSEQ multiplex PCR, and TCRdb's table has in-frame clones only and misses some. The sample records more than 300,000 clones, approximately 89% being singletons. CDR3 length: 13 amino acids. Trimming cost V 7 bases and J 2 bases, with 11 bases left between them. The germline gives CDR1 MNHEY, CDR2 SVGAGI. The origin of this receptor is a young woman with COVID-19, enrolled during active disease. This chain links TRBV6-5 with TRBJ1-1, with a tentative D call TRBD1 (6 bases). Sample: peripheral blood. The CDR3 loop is CASKTGINTEAFF. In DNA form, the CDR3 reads TGTGCCAGCAAGACAGGTATAAACACTGAAGCTTTCTTT.